The entry that follows covers one T cell receptor (beta chain) sequence. Its matching antigen is unknown. The protocol was immunoSEQ multiplex PCR, while the TCRdb copy is restricted to in-frame clones and leaves out a portion. The sample yields more than 50,000 clones, 75% to 85% seen once. This record comes from a study of OX40 agonist ivuxolimab in advanced cancers. Study details: Two cutaneous melanoma patients and one hepatocellular carcinoma patient, three in all, had partial responses.

From germline, CDR1 is SGHDT and CDR2 YYEEEE. With V trimmed by 4 bases and J by 4 bases, 16 bases remained unmatched. This CDR3 has 17 amino acids. Whole-study findings and limits: Partial responders receiving 0.1-3.0 mg/kg showed among the lowest clonal expansion. Part of the nonresponder group also had normalized T-cell clonal expansion that was low.

This rearrangement joins TRBV5-6 to TRBJ1-1; TRBD1 aligns across 7 bases. The starting material was CD4+ or CD8+ T cells sorted from blood, obtained in a trial of the OX40 agonist ivuxolimab. This TCR was recovered from an adult with an advanced solid tumor such as melanoma, head and neck, liver or kidney cancer. The CDR3 reads CASSIPGQNIKSTEAFF. The CDR3, as DNA: TGTGCCAGCAGCATACCGGGACAGAATATTAAATCCACTGAAGCTTTCTTT.